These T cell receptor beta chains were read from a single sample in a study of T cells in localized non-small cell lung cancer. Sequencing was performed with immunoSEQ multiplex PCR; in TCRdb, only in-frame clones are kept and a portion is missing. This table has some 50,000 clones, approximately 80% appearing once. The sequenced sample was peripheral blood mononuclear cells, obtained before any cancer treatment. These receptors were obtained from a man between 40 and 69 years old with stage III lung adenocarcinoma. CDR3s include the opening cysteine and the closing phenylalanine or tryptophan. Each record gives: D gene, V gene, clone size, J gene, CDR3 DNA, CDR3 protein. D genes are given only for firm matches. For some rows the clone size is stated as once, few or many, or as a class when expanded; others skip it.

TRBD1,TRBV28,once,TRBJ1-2,TGTGCCAGCAGTTCGATCCCCGGACAGGGGAAGGGGTATGGCTACACCTTC,CASSSIPGQGKGYGYTF
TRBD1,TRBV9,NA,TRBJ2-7,TGTGCCAGCAGCGCCTCGGGGACAGGGGAAGGGTACGAGCAGTACTTC,CASSASGTGEGYEQYF
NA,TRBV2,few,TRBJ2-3,TGTGCCAGCAGTGATTCCAGGGCCGATACGCAGTATTTT,CASSDSRADTQYF
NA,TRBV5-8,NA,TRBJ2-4,TGTGCCAGCAGCTTGGAGGCCATAGCCAAAAACATTCAGTACTTC,CASSLEAIAKNIQYF
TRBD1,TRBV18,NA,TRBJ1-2,TGTGCCAGCTCACCTGGACAGGGAACTAACTATGGCTACACCTTC,CASSPGQGTNYGYTF
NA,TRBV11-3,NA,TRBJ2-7,TGTGCCAGCAGCTTAGGGGGGGACAGCCGCTACGAGCAGTACTTC,CASSLGGDSRYEQYF
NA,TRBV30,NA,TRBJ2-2,TGTGCCTGGAGTGTCATGACGAACACCGGGGAGCTGTTTTTT,CAWSVMTNTGELFF
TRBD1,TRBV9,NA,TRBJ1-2,TGTGCCAGCAGCCCGAACGACAGGGGGCTAGATTGGGACTATGGCTACACCTTC,CASSPNDRGLDWDYGYTF
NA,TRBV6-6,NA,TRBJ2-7,TGTGCCAGCAGCCCGGAAACAGGCTACGAGCAGTACTTC,CASSPETGYEQYF
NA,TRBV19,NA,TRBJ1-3,TGTGCCAGTAGGCTACAGAGCTCTGGAAACACCATATATTTT,CASRLQSSGNTIYF
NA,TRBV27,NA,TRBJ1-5,TGTGCCAGCAGTTTATCGGGTTTGCAGCCCCAGCATTTT,CASSLSGLQPQHF
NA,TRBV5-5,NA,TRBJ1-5,TGTGCCAGCAGCTTGACCAGGGTAAAGGGGCAGCCCCAGCATTTT,CASSLTRVKGQPQHF
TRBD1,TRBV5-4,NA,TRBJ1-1,TGTGCCAGCAGCGGGGACAGCAATGAAGCTTTCTTT,CASSGDSNEAFF
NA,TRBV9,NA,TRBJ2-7,TGTGCCAGCAGCTCAGGGGCGGTGGGGGGAGCCTACGAGCAGTACTTC,CASSSGAVGGAYEQYF
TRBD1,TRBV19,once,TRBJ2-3,TGTGCCAGTAGTATAGTCCCAGGGGGCGCGGGAGATACGCAGTATTTT,CASSIVPGGAGDTQYF
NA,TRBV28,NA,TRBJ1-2,TGTGCCACCAGAGGGGGGGTGGGACGGACACCTTATAACTATGGCTACACCTTC,CATRGGVGRTPYNYGYTF
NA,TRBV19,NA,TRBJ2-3,TGTGCCAGTAGTATGCTGAGCGACAGCACAGATACGCAGTATTTT,CASSMLSDSTDTQYF
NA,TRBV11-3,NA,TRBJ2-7,TGTGCCAGCAGCTTAGATGATTCCTACGAGCAGTACTTC,CASSLDDSYEQYF
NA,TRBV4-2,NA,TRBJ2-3,TGTGCCAGCAGCCAAGTCTCCCTCCTTGGCACAGATACGCAGTATTTT,CASSQVSLLGTDTQYF
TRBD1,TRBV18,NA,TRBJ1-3,TGTGCCAGCTCATCGGGACAGGTGTCCTCTGGAAACACCATATATTTT,CASSSGQVSSGNTIYF
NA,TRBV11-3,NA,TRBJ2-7,TGTGCCAGCAGCTTAACCGGGGAAACCTACGAGCAGTACTTC,CASSLTGETYEQYF
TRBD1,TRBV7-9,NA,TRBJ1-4,TGTGCCAGCAGCCCCCCGGGACAGGGGTATGAAAAACTGTTTTTT,CASSPPGQGYEKLFF
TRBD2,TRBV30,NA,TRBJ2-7,TGTGCCTGGAGTAGTAGAGCGGGGGCCGTGGGAATTGGTTGGAACGAGCAGTACTTC,CAWSSRAGAVGIGWNEQYF
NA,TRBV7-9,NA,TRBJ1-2,TGTGCCAGCCGGGCCCTACCCTCGTATGGCTACACCTTC,CASRALPSYGYTF
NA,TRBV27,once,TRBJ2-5,TGTGCCAGCAGTCCTTTTTCGCTGATCGGTCAAGAGACCCAGTACTTC,CASSPFSLIGQETQYF
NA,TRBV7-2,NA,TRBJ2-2,TGTGCCAGCAGCCTCGTGACAGGAAACACCGGGGAGCTGTTTTTT,CASSLVTGNTGELFF
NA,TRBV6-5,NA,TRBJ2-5,TGTGCCAGCAGTTACTCCCAGTCGACGGAGACCCAGTACTTC,CASSYSQSTETQYF
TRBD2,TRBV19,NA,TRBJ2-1,TGTGCCAGTAGTTGGACTAGCGGGTCCTACAATGAGCAGTTCTTC,CASSWTSGSYNEQFF